This T cell receptor (beta chain) came from a study of PD-1 blockade in classical Hodgkin lymphoma. As for time point: cycle 4 day 1 (C4D1), after about 6 weeks of nivolumab. Every one of the patients relapsed after autologous stem cell transplantation (brentuximab vedotin exposure was variable). Looked up from germline, CDR1 is LNHDA and CDR2 is SQIVND (reference sequence). This CDR3 has 21 residues. The junction had 18 bases not matched to a gene; V was cut back by 3 bases and J by 1 base. Repertoires were generated with immunoSEQ multiplex PCR, while TCRdb's copy carries only in-frame clones and drops some. The sample yields about 110,000 clones, roughly nine tenths seen once. Study findings and constraints: Those patients who began receiving nivolumab less than 1 year after ASCT had lower diversity, and they were excluded.

Concerning this clone: Its target is unknown.

The sequence derives from a human donor with classical Hodgkin lymphoma. This specimen consisted of peripheral blood mononuclear cells (PBMCs), obtained before the fourth cycle of nivolumab. The rearrangement links TRBV19 to TRBJ1-5; 10 nucleotides match TRBD1. The CDR3 DNA reads as TGTGCCAGTAGTATTCTCTTAGTCCGGGCGACGGGACAGGGGAGCAATCAGCCCCAGCATTTT. As protein: CASSILLVRATGQGSNQPQHF.